Below, 19 T cell receptor beta chains from the same sample are listed, as sequenced in a study of shared clonotypes between healthy human individuals. Profiled with immunoSEQ multiplex PCR; TCRdb holds only in-frame clones, not every one. Found here are 550,000 to 700,000 clones, roughly 72% of them singletons; the top ten hold around 1.8%. Specimen: memory CD4+ T cells sorted from blood. The subset was: CD45RA-negative fraction. The receptors stem from a woman aged 25 to 45 in good health.

The rearrangement joins TRBV4-2 to TRBJ2-6; 10 bases align to TRBD1. The V gene end was trimmed by 4 bases and the J gene end by 0 bases; junction bases not matched to a gene: 6. The CDR3 sequence is 18 residues long. Germline CDR1 LGHNA, CDR2 YNFKEQ. The CDR3 DNA reads TGTGCCAGCAGCCCTCGGGACAGGGGTCGCTCTGGGGCCAACGTCCTGACTTTC. It codes for CASSPRDRGRSGANVLTF.

The chain recombines TRBV7-7 with TRBJ2-5, with D perhaps being TRBD1 or TRBD2 (5 bases each). Trimming stripped 5 bases from V and 3 bases from J, with 16 bases between. The germline CDR1 and CDR2 sequences are SSHAT and FNYEAQ (reference sequence). The CDR3 length is 15 residues. The CDR3 reads CASSVLGGQEETQYF. The CDR3 DNA sequence: TGTGCCAGCAGCGTACTTGGAGGACAAGAAGAGACCCAGTACTTC.

The sample holds one count of this clone. The rearrangement uses TRBV6-1 and TRBJ1-6; TRBD1 aligns across 7 bases. The junction had 11 bases not matched to a gene; V was cut back by 4 bases and J by 2 bases. CDR1 and CDR2 (germline): MNHNS, SASEGT. The CDR3 has 18 amino acids. The CDR3 loop is CASSGPLTGIAYNSPLHF. CDR3 sequence (DNA): TGTGCCAGCAGTGGGCCGCTGACAGGGATCGCCTATAATTCACCCCTCCACTTT.

The chain carries TRBV7-3 and TRBJ2-5; D may be TRBD1 or TRBD2 (5 bases each). Germline values: CDR1 SGHTA, CDR2 FQGTGA. Deletions cut 1 base from V and 5 bases from J, with 8 bases between. The CDR3 has 13 amino acids. CDR3 sequence: CASSLSREETQYF. The CDR3 nucleotides read TGTGCCAGCAGCTTAAGCAGGGAGGAGACCCAGTACTTC.

J is TRBJ1-1 and V is TRBV7-3; TRBD1 aligns across 10 bases. Germline loops: CDR1 SGHTA, CDR2 FQGTGA. The CDR3 sequence is 15 residues long. Trimming at V came to 5 bases and at J to 5 bases, leaving 8 bases not matched to a gene. The DNA for the CDR3 is TGTGCCAGCAGCCGTACTCCGGACAGGGGGACTGAAGCTTTCTTT. Its translation: CASSRTPDRGTEAFF.

The chain has TRBV30 and TRBJ1-1, with D perhaps TRBD1 (5 bases). V was pared by 2 bases and J by 3 bases, with 10 bases between. The CDR3 contains 13 residues. Germline lookup yields CDR1 GTSNPN and CDR2 SVGIG (reference sequence). The CDR3 protein is CAWSRQGHTEAFF. The CDR3 nucleotides read TGTGCCTGGAGTCGGCAGGGTCACACTGAAGCTTTCTTT.

The V gene is TRBV6-1, the J gene TRBJ2-5, with 8 bases matching TRBD2. This CDR3 comprises 15 residues. The junction had 7 bases not matched to a gene; V was cut back by 6 bases and J by 1 base. Germline V gene data show CDR1 as MNHNS and CDR2 as SASEGT. CDR3 protein: CASSTSGRIQETQYF. The CDR3 DNA is TGTGCCAGCAGCACTAGCGGTCGGATCCAAGAGACCCAGTACTTC.

The chain links TRBV7-9 to TRBJ2-1, with TRBD1 matching 9 bases. The CDR3 runs 16 residues. The germline CDR1 and CDR2 sequences are SEHNR and FQNEAQ (reference sequence). Germline trimming cut 4 bases from V and 4 bases from J; bases unmatched to any gene: 8. The CDR3 sequence: CASSWASGQGYNEQFF. The DNA of the CDR3 is TGTGCCAGCAGCTGGGCCTCGGGACAGGGATACAATGAGCAGTTCTTC.

This clone appeared a single time. The chain employs TRBV28 and TRBJ2-7; TRBD1 matches at 7 bases. This CDR3 region has 14 residues. The V gene's germline CDR1 is MDHEN and CDR2 SYDVKM. With 6 bases clipped from V and 5 bases from J, the junction kept 10 bases outside the gene matches. The chain's CDR3 is CASRRKGASNEQYF. DNA for the CDR3: TGTGCCAGCAGAAGAAAGGGGGCGTCCAACGAGCAGTACTTC.

This clone was seen only once. V and J are TRBV29-1 and TRBJ1-4; D unclear. The CDR3 runs to 12 residues. CDR1 is SQVTM, CDR2 ANQGSEA, per germline. V was cut by 1 base and J by 12 bases, with 12 bases left in between. The DNA for the CDR3 is TGCAGCGTTGAAGGCGGTCTTCAGCAACTGTTTTTT. Its translation: CSVEGGLQQLFF.

CDR3 loop: CAWSQYEGNTIYF. The CDR3 DNA sequence: TGTGCCTGGAGTCAATACGAAGGAAACACCATATATTTT. J is TRBJ1-3 and V is TRBV30; the D is unclear. The CDR3 extends over 13 amino acids. The V end lost 2 bases, the J end lost 4 bases, and 9 bases lay between the germline ends. The germline V gene has CDR1 GTSNPN and CDR2 SVGIG (reference sequence).

The rearrangement joins TRBV7-2 to TRBJ2-1; 7 bases line up with TRBD2. The germline gives CDR1 SGHTA, CDR2 FQGNSA. The V gene end was trimmed by 1 base and the J gene end by 0 bases; junction bases not matched to a gene: 3. The CDR3 runs to 16 residues. This CDR3 is CASSLVAGASYNEQFF. The DNA for the CDR3 is TGTGCCAGCAGCTTAGTTGCGGGAGCCTCCTACAATGAGCAGTTCTTC. The full variable domain, rest sourced from reference TRBV7-2 and TRBJ2-1, is GAGVSQSPSNKVTEKGKDVELRCDPISGHTALYWYRQSLGQGLEFLIYFQGNSAPDKSGLPSDRFSAERTGGSVSTLTIQRTQQEDSAVYLCASSLVAGASYNEQFFGPGTRLTVL.

V usage is TRBV18 and J usage is TRBJ2-2; 7 bases fit TRBD1. Germline-derived CDR1 and CDR2 are KGHSH and LQKENI. Unmatched junction bases numbered 7, after V lost 3 bases and J lost 0 bases. This CDR3 has 17 amino acids. The CDR3: CASSPQGVRANTGELFF. The CDR3 DNA reads as TGTGCCAGCTCACCCCAGGGGGTTCGTGCGAACACCGGGGAGCTGTTTTTT.

The chain carries TRBV6-1 and TRBJ2-3; TRBD1 is a possible D gene (6 bases). V lost 6 bases and J lost 3, with 16 bases in between. There are 15 residues in the CDR3. Germline V gene sequence: CDR1 MNHNS, CDR2 SASEGT. CDR3 sequence reads: CASSVVRGRTDTQYF. The CDR3 coding sequence is TGTGCCAGCAGCGTAGTGAGGGGGAGAACAGATACGCAGTATTTT.

The chain uses TRBV6-1 and TRBJ2-7; the D gene could be TRBD1 or TRBD2 (5 bases each). Per the germline V gene, CDR1 is MNHNS and CDR2 is SASEGT. The CDR3 length is 15 residues. V lost 1 base and J lost 8, with 18 bases in between. The CDR3 protein is CASSEGGIPSTQQYF. CDR3 DNA sequence: TGTGCCAGCAGTGAAGGGGGGATTCCCTCTACCCAGCAGTACTTC.

The gene calls are TRBV2 and TRBJ2-7; D possibly matches TRBD1 or TRBD2 (5 bases each). From germline, CDR1 is SNHLY and CDR2 FYNNEI. V was cut by 7 bases and J by 0 bases, with 16 bases left in between. The CDR3 contains 15 residues. CDR3 protein: CASKVEGPSSYEQYF. The CDR3 region has the DNA TGTGCCAGCAAAGTAGAGGGACCGAGCTCCTACGAGCAGTACTTC.

V is TRBV5-4 and J is TRBJ2-2; 7 nucleotides agree with TRBD2. The germline gives CDR1 SGHNT, CDR2 YYREEE (reference sequence). Trimming removed 4 bases from V and 7 bases from J; junction bases left unmatched: 7. The CDR3 totals 14 residues. CDR3 region: CASSRGEKGGELFF. The CDR3 region has the DNA TGTGCCAGCAGCCGGGGGGAGAAGGGCGGGGAGCTGTTTTTT.

This clone was found a few times. The chain couples TRBV7-2 to TRBJ1-2; D is unresolved. Deletions cut 0 bases from V and 8 bases from J, with 7 bases between. The CDR3 extends over 12 amino acids. CDR1 and CDR2 (germline): SGHTA, FQGNSA. The CDR3 protein is CASSLAIAGYTF. CDR3 bases: TGTGCCAGCAGCTTAGCGATCGCGGGCTACACCTTC.

The V call is TRBV18, the J call TRBJ1-2; 9 positions match TRBD1. Germline CDR1 reads KGHSH; CDR2 reads LQKENI. V dropped 3 bases and J dropped 0; count of bases not matched to a gene: 2. The CDR3 spans 15 residues. CDR3 in DNA: TGTGCCAGCTCACCGGGACAGGGTTCTAACTATGGCTACACCTTC. Translation gives CASSPGQGSNYGYTF.